Shown below are 20 T cell receptor beta chains from a single sample sequenced in a study of neoadjuvant anti-PD-1 for oral cavity cancer. The method was immunoSEQ multiplex PCR; TCRdb's version includes in-frame clones alone and lacks a portion of them. The sample consists of approximately 7,000 clones, roughly four fifths of them appearing once. The sample in question was PBMCs, obtained before nivolumab (anti-PD-1) treatment. The source is a person between 40 and 80 years old with oral cavity squamous cell carcinoma.

Concerning this clone itself: At one boundary the junction diverges from the germline segment, which might be a read error. The genes are TRBV6-5 and TRBJ1-2; D gene uncertain. The CDR3 runs 8 residues. Germline-derived CDR1 and CDR2 are MNHEY and SVGAGI. DNA for the CDR3: TGTGCCAGTGGGGATTTGGACTTC. It translates to CASGDLDF.

This clone was observed a single time. This chain uses TRBV5-8 with TRBJ2-2, with D hard to call. Trimming removed 1 base at V and 2 bases at J, with 15 bases between. Germline V gene lookup returns CDR1 SGHTS and CDR2 YDEGEE. The CDR3 sequence is 17 residues long. CDR3 residues: CASSLPRSGTNTGELFF. CDR3 in DNA: TGTGCCAGCAGCTTGCCAAGGTCGGGTACTAACACCGGGGAGCTGTTTTTT.

The chain employs TRBV4-3 and TRBJ2-3, with 8 bases matching TRBD2. J was trimmed by 6 bases and V by 4 bases; bases with no gene match: 6. In germline, CDR1 is LGHNA, CDR2 YSLEER. The CDR3 totals 14 residues. The CDR3 coding sequence is TGCGCCAGCAGCCCCGGACTAGCAATGGATACGCAGTATTTT. Its translation: CASSPGLAMDTQYF.

The chain couples TRBV4-1 to TRBJ2-1; 13 bases fit TRBD2. The CDR3 length is 20 residues. Germline trimming cut 4 bases from V and 0 bases from J; bases unmatched to any gene: 12. The germline gives CDR1 MGHRA, CDR2 YSYEKL. CDR3 DNA: TGCGCCAGCAGCCGCCCGACTAGCGGGGGGTCCCTTAGCTCCTACAATGAGCAGTTCTTC. Translation gives CASSRPTSGGSLSSYNEQFF.

The chain uses TRBV4-2 and TRBJ2-7, with D possibly TRBD2 on 5 matching bases. CDR1 is LGHNA and CDR2 is YNFKEQ in the germline V gene. Trimming stripped 3 bases from V and 3 bases from J, with 12 bases between. The CDR3 has 14 amino acids. DNA of the CDR3: TGTGCCAGCAGCCAGGAGGACCCTAACTACGAGCAGTACTTC. This codes for CASSQEDPNYEQYF.

The rearrangement uses TRBV27 and TRBJ2-7; TRBD2 matches 8 bases. The CDR3 totals 14 residues. The J segment lost 4 bases and the V segment lost 9 bases, leaving 11 bases of the junction unmatched. The germline CDR1 and CDR2 sequences are MNHEY and SMNVEV (reference sequence). DNA for the CDR3: TGTGCCAGTTCTACTAGCGGACCTATGTACGAGCAGTACTTC. Translated, it gives CASSTSGPMYEQYF.

A single count supports this clone. The J gene is TRBJ2-5, the V gene TRBV7-2, with TRBD1 matching 9 bases. Germline lookup yields CDR1 SGHTA and CDR2 FQGNSA. V lost 1 base and J lost 5; bases outside the gene matches: 5. The CDR3 loop spans 15 amino acids. CDR3 protein: CASSLVRDRVETQYF. The DNA of the CDR3 is TGTGCCAGCAGCTTAGTAAGGGACAGGGTTGAGACCCAGTACTTC.

In this sample, this clone turned up a few times. The V gene is TRBV7-3, the J gene TRBJ2-6, with D unclear. The CDR3 length is 15 residues. V lost 4 bases and J 0 bases, leaving 7 bases between the germline ends. CDR1 is SGHTA, CDR2 FQGTGA, per germline. The CDR3: CASSSAVSGANVLTF. The CDR3, as DNA: TGTGCCAGCAGCTCCGCAGTCTCTGGGGCCAACGTCCTGACTTTC.

J is TRBJ2-7 and V is TRBV7-2, with D unclear. CDR3 length equals 11 residues. CDR1 is SGHTA, CDR2 FQGNSA, per germline. The V end was cut by 1 base, the J end by 5 bases, with 3 bases between. The CDR3 coding sequence is TGTGCCAGCAGCTTAGTGCACGAGCAGTACTTC. It specifies CASSLVHEQYF.

This clone was observed a single time. J is TRBJ1-5 and V is TRBV7-8, with D hard to call. The CDR3 is 12 residues long. V was trimmed by 0 bases and J by 9 bases, leaving 6 bases between them. The V gene's germline CDR1 is SGHVS and CDR2 FQNEAQ. CDR3 sequence (DNA): TGTGCCAGCAGCTTAGCCCAGCCGCCCCAGCATTTT. Residues: CASSLAQPPQHF.

The V call is TRBV5-1, the J call TRBJ2-2; 11 bases fit TRBD1. The V gene's germline CDR1 is SGHRS and CDR2 YFSETQ. The CDR3 runs 17 residues. The V gene end was trimmed by 4 bases and the J gene end by 5 bases; junction bases not matched to a gene: 10. The CDR3 here is CASSKARDRGGTGELFF. For the CDR3, the DNA is TGCGCCAGCAGCAAGGCCCGGGACAGGGGGGGTACCGGGGAGCTGTTTTTT.

This clone appeared once. The chain joins TRBV6-5 to TRBJ2-7, with no clear D. V lost 0 bases, J lost 10 bases, and 13 bases lay in between. CDR3 length: 13 amino acids. CDR1 and CDR2 (germline): MNHEY, SVGAGI. The CDR3 DNA reads as TGTGCCAGCAGTTACTCAGGTCAAACGTCCCAGTACTTC. Protein sequence: CASSYSGQTSQYF.

The CDR3: CASSFGDREFLQYF. CDR3 sequence (DNA): TGTGCCAGCAGCTTTGGGGACCGAGAGTTTCTTCAGTACTTC. V and J are TRBV7-2 and TRBJ2-4, with D perhaps matching TRBD1 or TRBD2 (5 bases each). This CDR3 comprises 14 residues. V lost 3 bases and J lost 11, with 17 bases in between. CDR1 SGHTA and CDR2 FQGNSA come from the germline V gene.

The chain combines TRBV6-5 with TRBJ1-3, with 7 positions matching TRBD1. This CDR3 spans 15 amino acids. The trim removed 4 bases at V and 4 bases at J, leaving 7 bases unmatched. Germline V CDR1 and CDR2: MNHEY, SVGAGI. The CDR3 DNA follows: TGTGCCAGCAGTTCGACAGGGTTAGCGGGAAACACCATATATTTT. It codes for CASSSTGLAGNTIYF.

There are a few counts of this clone. The chain has TRBV7-8 and TRBJ1-1, with D possibly TRBD1 on 6 matching bases. V gave up 5 bases and J gave up 7 bases, with 11 bases separating them. CDR3 size: 12 residues. Germline loops: CDR1 SGHVS, CDR2 FQNEAQ. In nucleotides, the CDR3 is TGTGCCAGCAGCCGAATAGGGGGTGAAGCTTTCTTT. Translation gives CASSRIGGEAFF.

V gene TRBV7-9 combines with J gene TRBJ2-5, with 8 bases lining up with TRBD1. This CDR3 has 16 amino acids. CDR1 is SEHNR and CDR2 is FQNEAQ in the germline V gene (reference sequence). With V trimmed by 5 bases and J by 5 bases, 13 bases remained unmatched. CDR3 amino acids: CASSLSGQGAKETQYF. The DNA for the CDR3 is TGTGCCAGCAGCCTATCTGGGCAGGGGGCGAAGGAGACCCAGTACTTC.

The chain is built from TRBV2 and TRBJ2-2; TRBD2 is a possible D gene (7 bases). The CDR3 totals 15 residues. Germline assignment: CDR1 SNHLY and CDR2 FYNNEI. Between the trimmed V and J ends, which lost 5 bases and 5 bases, there was a span of 15 bases. CDR3 region: CASSQGREETGELFF. The CDR3 DNA follows: TGTGCCAGCAGTCAGGGGAGGGAGGAGACCGGGGAGCTGTTTTTT.

This chain connects TRBV5-8 to TRBJ2-2; possibly TRBD1 for D (5 bases). V lost 4 bases to trimming and J lost 1 base, with 14 bases between them. The CDR3 loop spans 16 amino acids. Per germline, CDR1 SGHTS and CDR2 YDEGEE. This CDR3 reads CASSPRTGQNTGELFF. The DNA of the CDR3 is TGTGCCAGCAGCCCAAGGACCGGACAGAACACCGGGGAGCTGTTTTTT.

V usage is TRBV5-1 and J usage is TRBJ2-5, with TRBD2 matching over 7 bases. J lost 2 bases, V lost 2 bases, and 6 bases had no gene match. Germline CDR1 SGHRS, CDR2 YFSETQ. The CDR3 has 15 amino acids. CDR3 coding DNA: TGCGCCAGCAGCTTTTCGGGGGGACCACAAGAGACCCAGTACTTC. Protein product: CASSFSGGPQETQYF.

CDR3 coding DNA: TGCGCCAGCAGCCAAGATCGGGCAGGGACTAGCAATCAGCCCCAGCATTTT. It codes for CASSQDRAGTSNQPQHF. This chain joins TRBV4-3 and TRBJ1-5, with a tentative D call TRBD1 (5 bases). This CDR3 comprises 17 residues. The V gene's germline CDR1 is LGHNA and CDR2 YSLEER. V shed 0 bases and J shed 0 bases, with 12 bases lying between them.